The following is a TCR beta chain sequence with its context. The antigen is undetermined. This record belongs to a study of T cell repertoires in cytomegalovirus infection. On the study more broadly: The public TCR beta signatures pointed to both CMV infection and matching HLA type.

TCRdb re-called the reads with MiXCR, one entry per CDR3 protein. The top ten clones hold over 10% of a sample with fewer than 1,000,000 distinct CDR3 sequences, about 33% of them seen once. General study results and limits: Ex vivo responses were dominated by HLA-C-restricted CMV-specific TCR beta clonotypes.

The germline CDR1 and CDR2 sequences are KGHDR and SFDVKD. Trimming took off 9 bases at V and 1 base at J, with 9 bases between the two ends. There are 13 residues in the CDR3. The chain employs TRBV24-1 and TRBJ2-1, with D perhaps matching TRBD2 (5 bases). This receptor was identified in a human donor in good health (CMV status not recorded). Some clones in this sample may be carry-over from other donors' samples. This specimen was cultured CD8+ T cells from PBMCs, taken from culture after CMV antigen stimulation. The CDR3 sequence: CATASSSYNEQFF. DNA of the CDR3: TGTGCCACCGCTAGCTCTTCCTACAATGAGCAGTTCTTC.